Listed below are T cell receptor beta chains from one sample, sequenced in a study of OX40 agonist ivuxolimab in advanced cancers. Sequenced by immunoSEQ multiplex PCR; TCRdb stores in-frame clones only, minus some. This table has about 75,000 clones, around nine tenths appearing once. Sequenced material: CD4+ or CD8+ T cells sorted from blood, taken in a trial of the OX40 agonist ivuxolimab. The receptor source for this set is an adult with an advanced solid tumor such as melanoma, head and neck, liver or kidney cancer. CDR3s include the opening cysteine and the closing phenylalanine or tryptophan. The D gene is left open where the match is weak. Size tells how often a clone was seen (once, few, many) or the class of an expanded clone, and some rows leave it out.

>.|TRBV7-9|15|.|TRBJ2-2
CASSLGAVNTGELFF
TGTGCCAGCAGCTTAGGGGCCGTGAACACCGGGGAGCTGTTTTTT
>.|TRBV5-1|15|.|TRBJ2-5
CASSLVGLSQETQYF
TGCGCCAGCAGCTTGGTAGGGCTAAGCCAAGAGACCCAGTACTTC
>.|TRBV19|16|TRBD1|TRBJ1-5
CASSLGTGFSNQPQHF
TGTGCCAGTAGTTTGGGGACAGGCTTTAGCAATCAGCCCCAGCATTTT
>once|TRBV5-4|15|.|TRBJ2-4
CASSKPDSSKNIQYF
TGTGCCAGCAGCAAGCCGGACAGTTCCAAAAACATTCAGTACTTC
>few|TRBV4-3|17|.|TRBJ1-6
CASSLLTGSGKDSPLHF
TGCGCCAGCAGCCTACTAACCGGGTCGGGGAAGGATTCACCCCTCCACTTT
>.|TRBV4-3|15|.|TRBJ2-3
CASSQDNLSRDTQYF
TGCGCCAGCAGCCAAGATAACCTCTCGCGGGATACGCAGTATTTT
>.|TRBV15|14|.|TRBJ2-3
CATNSRRQPDTQYF
TGTGCCACCAATTCTAGAAGGCAGCCTGATACGCAGTATTTT
>few|TRBV23-1|11|.|TRBJ2-3
CASSHPDTQYF
TGCGCCAGCAGTCACCCAGATACGCAGTATTTT
>.|TRBV9|13|.|TRBJ1-5
CASSVDPDQPQHF
TGTGCCAGCAGCGTAGATCCTGATCAGCCCCAGCATTTT
>.|TRBV20-1|11|.|TRBJ2-1
CSARPLGEQFF
TGCAGTGCTAGACCACTAGGTGAGCAGTTCTTC
>.|TRBV10-3|20|.|TRBJ1-4
CAIITPGIFHSGSTNEKLFF
TGTGCCATCATCACTCCTGGGATTTTTCACTCGGGGTCGACTAATGAAAAACTGTTTTTT
>once|TRBV28|15|.|TRBJ2-1
CASSPFGDERGEQFF
TGTGCCAGCAGTCCTTTTGGGGATGAAAGGGGTGAGCAGTTCTTC
>.|TRBV11-2|16|.|TRBJ2-3
CASSPRVRGHGDTQYF
TGTGCCAGCAGCCCGAGGGTTCGGGGGCACGGAGATACGCAGTATTTT
>.|TRBV19|14|.|TRBJ1-2
CASSMAQGLYGYTF
TGTGCCAGTAGTATGGCCCAGGGTCTCTATGGCTACACCTTC
>.|TRBV5-1|13|.|TRBJ1-1
CASSLWGNTEAFF
TGCGCCAGCAGCTTATGGGGGAACACTGAAGCTTTCTTT
>.|TRBV19|14|.|TRBJ1-2
CASSNDQGNYGYTF
TGTGCCAGTAGTAACGATCAGGGGAACTATGGCTACACCTTC
>.|TRBV7-2|15|.|TRBJ2-7
CASSLYFRGSYEQYF
TGTGCCAGCAGCTTATATTTTAGGGGTAGTTACGAGCAGTACTTC
>.|TRBV6-6|13|.|TRBJ2-7
CASINTSSYEQYF
TGTGCCAGCATTAACACGAGCTCCTACGAGCAGTACTTC
>.|TRBV6-4|14|.|TRBJ2-2
CASKREAITGELFF
TGTGCCAGCAAAAGGGAGGCGATTACCGGGGAGCTGTTTTTT
>.|TRBV7-2|13|TRBD2|TRBJ2-7
CASSFGTIYEQYF
TGTGCCAGCAGCTTCGGGACTATTTACGAGCAGTACTTC
>.|TRBV9|15|.|TRBJ2-7
CASSVGTGPGYEQYF
TGTGCCAGCAGCGTTGGGACGGGCCCTGGCTACGAGCAGTACTTC
>.|TRBV6-6|13|.|TRBJ2-7
CASSSPDSSEQYF
TGTGCCAGCAGTTCCCCGGACAGTTCCGAGCAGTACTTC
>.|TRBV4-2|13|.|TRBJ2-1
CASSIDRINEQFF
TGTGCCAGCAGTATAGATCGGATCAATGAGCAGTTCTTC
>.|TRBV21-1|15|.|TRBJ1-2
CASRHYRQENYGYTF
TGTGCCAGCAGACACTACAGACAGGAAAACTATGGCTACACCTTC
>once|TRBV5-4|13|.|TRBJ2-1
CASHDWVYNEQFF
TGTGCCAGCCATGACTGGGTCTACAATGAGCAGTTCTTC
>.|TRBV19|15|.|TRBJ1-1
CASSKGPAKNTEAFF
TGTGCCAGTAGTAAGGGACCGGCAAAGAACACTGAAGCTTTCTTT
>.|TRBV5-4|16|.|TRBJ2-1
CASSLGAPSSYNEQFF
TGTGCCAGCAGCTTGGGAGCGCCGAGCTCCTACAATGAGCAGTTCTTC
>.|TRBV29-1|11|.|TRBJ2-1
CSVQEDNEQFF
TGCAGCGTTCAAGAGGATAATGAGCAGTTCTTC
>once|TRBV10-1|16|TRBD2|TRBJ2-1
CASSGGLAVKYNEQFF
TGCGCCAGCAGTGGCGGACTAGCGGTGAAATACAATGAGCAGTTCTTC
>.|TRBV5-4|15|TRBD1|TRBJ1-3
CASSQDQGGWYTIYF
TGCGCCAGCAGCCAAGATCAGGGGGGATGGTACACCATATATTTT
>.|TRBV30|15|TRBD2|TRBJ2-7
CAWIPSGSNRYEQYF
TGTGCCTGGATCCCTAGCGGGAGTAACAGGTACGAGCAGTACTTC
>.|TRBV15|19|TRBD2|TRBJ2-2
CATSRDLGLAGFNTGELFF
TGTGCCACCAGCAGAGATCTGGGGCTAGCGGGATTCAACACCGGGGAGCTGTTTTTT
>.|TRBV28|12|.|TRBJ1-1
CASSLYRDAAFF
TGTGCCAGCAGTTTGTACAGGGACGCCGCTTTCTTT
>.|TRBV5-4|11|.|TRBJ2-1
CASSSYNEQFF
TGTGCCAGCAGTTCTTACAATGAGCAGTTCTTC
>.|TRBV6-5|13|.|TRBJ2-1
CASSYSMGNEQFF
TGTGCCAGCAGTTACTCGATGGGCAATGAGCAGTTCTTC
>.|TRBV6-5|14|.|TRBJ1-5
CASSYSTSSQPQHF
TGTGCCAGCAGTTACTCGACTTCAAGTCAGCCCCAGCATTTT
>once|TRBV27|14|.|TRBJ1-4
CASSFLGLDEKLFF
TGTGCCAGCAGTTTCTTAGGTCTAGATGAAAAACTGTTTTTT
>.|TRBV18|16|.|TRBJ1-5
CASSPMVGQTNQPQHF
TGTGCCAGCTCACCAATGGTCGGGCAGACCAATCAGCCCCAGCATTTT
>.|TRBV28|15|.|TRBJ2-3
CASSPMSRGTDTQYF
TGTGCCAGCAGTCCCATGAGTCGGGGCACAGATACGCAGTATTTT